The rows below give T cell receptor beta chains drawn from one sample of a study of PD-1 blockade in classical Hodgkin lymphoma. Repertoires were generated with immunoSEQ multiplex PCR, while TCRdb's copy carries only in-frame clones and drops some. The data show about 27,000 clones, around 84% seen once. The sample consisted of peripheral blood mononuclear cells (PBMCs), taken before the second cycle of nivolumab. These receptors all stem from a human donor with classical Hodgkin lymphoma. Each CDR3 is given with its conserved first and last residue. Fields, in order: clone size, V gene, D gene, J gene, CDR3 DNA, CDR3 protein. A D gene is named only where the DNA matches it firmly. Where a row states a size, it is once, few, many or the class of an expanded clone; other rows omit it.

>NA|TRBV29-1|TRBD1|TRBJ2-1
TGCAGCGGTGCCGGACAGGGAGGAAGTGAGCAGTTCTTC
CSGAGQGGSEQFF
>NA|TRBV6-5|NA|TRBJ2-3
TGTGCCAGCAGTTACGGGGCAGTTAGTCTAGATACGCAGTATTTT
CASSYGAVSLDTQYF
>few|TRBV5-1|NA|TRBJ2-3
TGCGCCAGCAGCTGGGGGACTAGCACAGATACGCAGTATTTT
CASSWGTSTDTQYF
>few|TRBV11-3|TRBD1|TRBJ2-2
TGTGCCAGCAACGCGGGTGGGACAGGGGGCGGGGAGCTGTTTTTT
CASNAGGTGGGELFF
>NA|TRBV19|TRBD2|TRBJ2-1
TGTGCCAGTGGAACTAGCGGGGGGCCCTCTGAGCAGTTCTTC
CASGTSGGPSEQFF
>NA|TRBV6-1|NA|TRBJ1-3
TGTGCCAGCAGTGATCTACCGCGGGCAGGGGATGGAAACACCATATATTTT
CASSDLPRAGDGNTIYF
>NA|TRBV7-9|TRBD2|TRBJ2-5
TGTGCCAGCAGCTTAGCAGGGACTAGCGGGGGGCCGTACCAAGAGACCCAGTACTTC
CASSLAGTSGGPYQETQYF
>medium-sized|TRBV5-4|NA|TRBJ2-7
TGTGCCAGCAGCTTGGCTTTCGGACCAGGCGAGCAGTACTTC
CASSLAFGPGEQYF
>once|TRBV5-1|NA|TRBJ1-1
TGCGCCAGCAGCACCCTAGAAGGGGGGAGCCTGAACACTGAAGCTTTCTTT
CASSTLEGGSLNTEAFF
>NA|TRBV14|NA|TRBJ1-2
TGTGCCAGCAGCCAATCCCTGGATTCCTATGGCTACACCTTC
CASSQSLDSYGYTF
>NA|TRBV18|NA|TRBJ1-2
TGTGCCAGCTCACCTTCGACAGATTTCCTATCTGGCTACACCTTC
CASSPSTDFLSGYTF
>NA|TRBV2|NA|TRBJ2-7
TGTGCCATGAGTGACGGGGGATCCTACGAGCAGTACTTC
CAMSDGGSYEQYF
>NA|TRBV29-1|NA|TRBJ2-7
TGCAGCGCCTGGACTGCTCAATACGAGCAGTACTTC
CSAWTAQYEQYF
>NA|TRBV7-6|TRBD2|TRBJ2-3
TGTGCCAGCAGCGCTAGGACTAGCGGGCGTTTCACAGATACGCAGTATTTT
CASSARTSGRFTDTQYF
>NA|TRBV19|NA|TRBJ1-6
TGTGCCAGTACCATCCAGGGGACGAAAAATTCACCCCTCCACTTT
CASTIQGTKNSPLHF
>once|TRBV30|NA|TRBJ1-1
TGTGCCTGGAACGAGCAGCCGAACACTGAAGCTTTCTTT
CAWNEQPNTEAFF
>NA|TRBV9|TRBD2|TRBJ2-1
TGTGCCAGCAGCGTGTCTAGCGGGGTTAGCTCCTACAATGAGCAGTTCTTC
CASSVSSGVSSYNEQFF
>NA|TRBV7-7|TRBD2|TRBJ2-7
TGTGCTAGCAGTTGGGAAAGGGAGGGCGAGCAGTACTTC
CASSWEREGEQYF
>NA|TRBV6-6|TRBD1|TRBJ1-4
TGTGCCAGCAGAGAAGGGGGCGCGGGAAAACTGTTTTTT
CASREGGAGKLFF
>NA|TRBV9|NA|TRBJ1-6
TGTGCCAGCAGCGCAGGCGGAGATTCACCCCTCCACTTT
CASSAGGDSPLHF
>NA|TRBV5-5|NA|TRBJ2-2
TGTGCCAGCAGCTTGGTCCCTGGGGCATCCGGGGAGCTGTTTTTT
CASSLVPGASGELFF
>NA|TRBV30|TRBD1|TRBJ1-1
TGTGCCTGGGTCGACAGGGGGGTCACTGAAGCTTTCTTT
CAWVDRGVTEAFF
>NA|TRBV7-2|NA|TRBJ2-1
TGTGCCAGCAGCTTAGCTCGGGCTAATCAGGCTGAGCAGTTCTTC
CASSLARANQAEQFF
>NA|TRBV7-9|TRBD1|TRBJ2-5
TGTGCCAGCGGACAGGGAGGCGAGACCCAGTACTTC
CASGQGGETQYF
>NA|TRBV5-1|TRBD1|TRBJ2-7
TGCGCCAGCCGGACAGGGGACAACGAGCAGTACTTC
CASRTGDNEQYF
>NA|TRBV18|TRBD1|TRBJ1-5
TGTGCCAGCTCACCCGGGACAGGGATCGACCAGCCCCAGCATTTT
CASSPGTGIDQPQHF
>NA|TRBV28|NA|TRBJ2-2
TGTGCCAGCAGTTTCCGGGATCCTCACACCGGGGAGCTGTTTTTT
CASSFRDPHTGELFF
>NA|TRBV4-3|NA|TRBJ1-1
TGCGCCAGCAGCCTATCCGGGACACCCAGGAGAGTGGCTGAAGCTTTCTTT
CASSLSGTPRRVAEAFF